Listed here are 27 T cell receptor beta chains from one sample, sequenced in a study of shared clonotypes between healthy human individuals. Clones were sequenced by immunoSEQ multiplex PCR, and TCRdb holds only the in-frame ones, with some missing. Of some 2,000,000 clones listed, approximately 94% are singletons. Material: naive CD4+ T cells sorted from blood. Subset described: CD45RA+ positively selected. The receptors derive from a man between 18 and 35 years old in good health.

The V and J genes are TRBV7-9 and TRBJ1-2; 7 nucleotides line up with TRBD1. This CDR3 is 15 amino acids long. Germline CDR1 SEHNR, CDR2 FQNEAQ (reference sequence). The V segment lost 8 bases and the J segment 3 bases; nucleotides outside the gene matches: 12. CDR3 nucleotides: TGTGCCAGCGTCCGGTCAACAGGGGCGTACTATGGCTACACCTTC. Its translation: CASVRSTGAYYGYTF. The variable domain in full, completed from reference TRBV7-9 and TRBJ1-2, reads DTGVSQNPRHKITKRGQNVTFRCDPISEHNRLYWYRQTLGQGPEFLTYFQNEAQLEKSRLLSDRFSAERPKGSFSTLEIQRTEQGDSAMYLCASVRSTGAYYGYTFGSGTRLTVV.

V and J are TRBV28 and TRBJ2-5; 7 bases map to TRBD2. This CDR3 is built from 12 residues. Germline-derived CDR1 and CDR2 are MDHEN and SYDVKM. J was trimmed by 5 bases and V by 7 bases; bases with no gene match: 4. The CDR3 here is CASKSGVETQYF. The DNA of the CDR3 is TGTGCCAGCAAAAGCGGGGTGGAGACCCAGTACTTC. The entire variable domain, with the rest obtained from reference TRBV28 and TRBJ2-5, is as follows: DVKVTQSSRYLVKRTGEKVFLECVQDMDHENMFWYRQDPGLGLRLIYFSYDVKMKEKGDIPEGYSVSREKKERFSLILESASTNQTSMYLCASKSGVETQYFGPGTRLLVL.

This chain uses TRBV28 with TRBJ1-5, with TRBD1 matching 9 bases. This CDR3 spans 15 amino acids. Germline V gene lookup returns CDR1 MDHEN and CDR2 SYDVKM. Germline trimming cut 4 bases from V and 5 bases from J; bases unmatched to any gene: 6. The CDR3 coding sequence is TGTGCCAGCAGTTCCGGGACAGGGTCCCATCAGCCCCAGCATTTT. Translating gives CASSSGTGSHQPQHF.

The chain is built from TRBV27 and TRBJ2-7, with 10 nucleotides matching TRBD2. Germline CDR1 MNHEY, CDR2 SMNVEV (reference sequence). This CDR3 has 15 amino acids. The V gene end was trimmed by 4 bases and the J gene end by 2 bases; junction bases not matched to a gene: 5. CDR3 sequence reads: CASSSKREGPYEQYF. DNA of the CDR3: TGTGCCAGCAGTTCAAAGCGGGAGGGCCCCTACGAGCAGTACTTC.

This chain joins TRBV28 and TRBJ2-3; no firm D call. The V gene's germline CDR1 is MDHEN and CDR2 SYDVKM. The V end was cut by 2 bases, the J end by 0 bases, with 9 bases between. This CDR3 spans 15 amino acids. The CDR3 here is CASSLRRVSTDTQYF. CDR3 coding DNA: TGTGCCAGCAGTTTAAGAAGAGTAAGCACAGATACGCAGTATTTT. The whole variable domain, filled in from reference TRBV28 and TRBJ2-3, reads DVKVTQSSRYLVKRTGEKVFLECVQDMDHENMFWYRQDPGLGLRLIYFSYDVKMKEKGDIPEGYSVSREKKERFSLILESASTNQTSMYLCASSLRRVSTDTQYFGPGTRLTVL.

The gene calls are TRBV28 and TRBJ2-7; 10 bases match TRBD1. CDR3 length: 14 residues. The junction had 4 bases not matched to a gene; V was cut back by 5 bases and J by 3 bases. CDR1 and CDR2 from the germline V gene are MDHEN and SYDVKM. CDR3 loop: CASSARDRGYEQYF. In DNA, the CDR3 is TGTGCCAGCAGTGCCCGGGACAGGGGCTACGAGCAGTACTTC.

The DNA of the CDR3 is TGCGCCAGCAGGGACCGGGACAGGGGAACCTACGAGCAGTACTTC. This gives the protein CASRDRDRGTYEQYF. V usage is TRBV10-2 and J usage is TRBJ2-7, with 10 positions matching TRBD1. The CDR3 consists of 15 residues. V trimming: 6 bases; J trimming: 2 bases; junction bases outside the gene matches: 7. Germline assignment: CDR1 WSHSY and CDR2 SAAADI.

The V and J genes are TRBV11-2 and TRBJ2-7; D may be TRBD1 or TRBD2 (5 bases each). The germline V and J ends were trimmed by 5 bases and 6 bases, with 17 bases remaining between them. Looked up from germline, CDR1 is SGHAT and CDR2 is FQNNGV. The CDR3 is made up of 14 amino acids. The DNA for the CDR3 is TGTGCCAGCAGCCCATACCTGGGGGTCCTCGAGCAGTACTTC. Its translation: CASSPYLGVLEQYF.

V gene TRBV4-1 combines with J gene TRBJ1-1, with D unresolved. Germline CDR1 is MGHRA and CDR2 is YSYEKL. Deletions cut 3 bases from V and 1 base from J, with 6 bases between. This CDR3 has 13 amino acids. This chain's CDR3 is CASSHEENTEAFF. The CDR3 DNA reads as TGCGCCAGCAGCCACGAGGAGAACACTGAAGCTTTCTTT.

CDR3 amino acids: CASMTSGGSYEQYF. The CDR3 DNA reads as TGCGCCAGCATGACTAGCGGGGGTTCCTACGAGCAGTACTTC. The chain has TRBV5-1 and TRBJ2-7, with TRBD2 matching over 12 bases. The V gene's germline CDR1 is SGHRS and CDR2 YFSETQ. V was pared by 6 bases and J by 1 base, with 2 bases of the junction left unmatched. The CDR3 spans 14 residues.

The gene calls are TRBV7-2 and TRBJ2-7, with TRBD2 matching 7 bases. With 1 base clipped from V and 3 bases from J, the junction kept 6 bases outside the gene matches. CDR1 SGHTA and CDR2 FQGNSA come from the germline V gene. The CDR3 loop spans 15 amino acids. The CDR3 DNA follows: TGTGCCAGCAGCTTAGTCGGGGAGGGAGACTACGAGCAGTACTTC. It translates to CASSLVGEGDYEQYF.

The J gene is TRBJ1-2, the V gene TRBV12-5, with D unresolved. CDR1 LGHNT and CDR2 FRNRAP come from the germline V gene. V was shortened by 2 bases and J by 3 bases, with 10 bases between the two germline ends. The CDR3 runs 14 residues. CDR3 sequence: CASGLRDPDYGYTF. As DNA, the CDR3 is TGTGCTAGTGGTTTGAGGGATCCTGACTATGGCTACACCTTC.

V gene TRBV5-1 combines with J gene TRBJ2-7, with a possible D match to TRBD1 (5 bases). Germline V gene data show CDR1 as SGHRS and CDR2 as YFSETQ. V was trimmed by 2 bases and J by 3 bases, leaving 15 bases between them. The CDR3 has 15 residues. For the CDR3, the DNA is TGCGCCAGCAGCTTTTCGGCCCAGGGTCTCTACGAGCAGTACTTC. Translating gives CASSFSAQGLYEQYF. Complete variable domain (other parts from reference TRBV5-1 and TRBJ2-7): KAGVTQTPRYLIKTRGQQVTLSCSPISGHRSVSWYQQTPGQGLQFLFEYFSETQRNKGNFPGRFSGRQFSNSRSEMNVSTLELGDSALYLCASSFSAQGLYEQYFGPGTRLTVT.

For the CDR3, the DNA is TGTGCCAGCAGCCCGCAGGGGTATAATTCACCCCTCCACTTT. Encoded protein: CASSPQGYNSPLHF. The rearrangement links TRBV5-6 to TRBJ1-6, with a weak D call TRBD1 (6 bases). The ends were cut back, 4 bases at V and 4 bases at J, with 9 bases in the middle. Germline V CDR1 and CDR2: SGHDT, YYEEEE. The CDR3 spans 14 residues.

This chain uses TRBV6-5 with TRBJ1-5; possible D gene TRBD1, 5 bases. The CDR3 has 15 residues. V was trimmed by 6 bases and J by 0 bases, leaving 12 bases between them. Per the germline V gene, CDR1 is MNHEY and CDR2 is SVGAGI. CDR3 nucleotide sequence: TGTGCCAGCAGACCCACAGGTAATAGCAATCAGCCCCAGCATTTT. The encoded protein is CASRPTGNSNQPQHF.

This clone was recorded only once. The rearrangement links TRBV15 to TRBJ1-1, with D possibly TRBD1 on 6 matching bases. The V gene lost 1 base and the J gene lost 8 bases, with 14 bases spanning the gap. The CDR3 is 14 residues long. The V gene's germline CDR1 is LNHNV and CDR2 YYDKDF (reference sequence). CDR3 sequence: CATSRVNPGAEAFF. CDR3 DNA sequence: TGTGCCACCAGCAGAGTAAACCCAGGGGCCGAAGCTTTCTTT.

The J gene is TRBJ1-3, the V gene TRBV5-1; no definite D call. Germline CDR1 is SGHRS and CDR2 is YFSETQ. V dropped 0 bases and J dropped 3 bases, with 10 bases sitting between them. The length of the CDR3 is 15 residues. Here the CDR3 reads CASSLGGIRGNTIYF. CDR3 DNA: TGCGCCAGCAGCTTGGGAGGGATCCGTGGAAACACCATATATTTT.

V and J are TRBV6-1 and TRBJ2-5; D is undetermined. The CDR3 has 14 residues. V shed 1 base and J shed 1 base, with 7 bases lying between them. CDR1 and CDR2 (germline): MNHNS, SASEGT. The CDR3 loop is CASSEVGLQETQYF. The DNA of the CDR3 is TGTGCCAGCAGTGAAGTTGGTCTCCAAGAGACCCAGTACTTC.

The genes are TRBV28 and TRBJ2-5, with D possibly TRBD1 on 6 matching bases. Germline lookup yields CDR1 MDHEN and CDR2 SYDVKM. The V and J ends lost 1 base and 4 bases respectively, with 13 bases between them. The CDR3 is made up of 15 amino acids. In DNA, the CDR3 is TGTGCCAGCAGTTTATCTGGCAGGGGTGGAGAGACCCAGTACTTC. It translates to CASSLSGRGGETQYF.

This chain connects TRBV2 to TRBJ2-7; D possibly uses TRBD1 or TRBD2 (5 bases each). Germline values: CDR1 SNHLY, CDR2 FYNNEI. V was cut by 6 bases and J by 3 bases, with 15 bases left in between. CDR3 length: 14 residues. CDR3 in amino acids: CASSTGRNFYEQYF. As DNA, the CDR3 is TGTGCCAGCAGCACGGGACGGAACTTCTACGAGCAGTACTTC.

There are a few counts of this clone. In the same sample, other DNA sequences code for this CDR3. The V gene is TRBV5-1, the J gene TRBJ2-5; D may be TRBD2 (6 bases). The CDR3 runs to 14 residues. V lost 0 bases, J lost 2 bases, and 8 bases lay in between. Germline V gene data show CDR1 as SGHRS and CDR2 as YFSETQ. CDR3 in DNA: TGCGCCAGCAGCTTGGGTAGCGGACAAGAGACCCAGTACTTC. It translates to CASSLGSGQETQYF.

The J gene is TRBJ2-5, the V gene TRBV14; D is unclear. Trimming took 2 bases from V and 0 from J, leaving 4 bases between them. There are 13 residues in the CDR3. Per germline, CDR1 SGHDN and CDR2 FVKESK. CDR3 bases: TGTGCCAGCAGCCAACACTACCAAGAGACCCAGTACTTC. Its translation is CASSQHYQETQYF.

This CDR3 reads CASSEIPETYEQYF. CDR3 coding DNA: TGTGCCAGCAGTGAAATTCCAGAGACCTACGAGCAGTACTTC. The chain carries TRBV6-1 and TRBJ2-7; D not resolved. Trimming removed 2 bases at V and 2 bases at J, with 10 bases between. Germline values: CDR1 MNHNS, CDR2 SASEGT. This CDR3 has 14 residues.

The chain recombines TRBV21-1 with TRBJ2-7; the table's D gene call, TRBD1, was not cross checked with the DNA. TRBV21-1 is recorded as a pseudogene. CDR3 length: 15 residues. CDR3 DNA sequence: TGTGCCAGCAGCAAAGGGGACAGATACCCCTACGAGCAGTACTTC. It encodes CASSKGDRYPYEQYF.

The chain employs TRBV27 and TRBJ2-7, with TRBD2 matching 8 bases. In germline, CDR1 is MNHEY, CDR2 SMNVEV (reference sequence). Trimming removed 2 bases from V and 5 bases from J; junction bases left unmatched: 8. The CDR3 spans 15 residues. The CDR3 loop is CASSLMAGGNHEQYF. The DNA for the CDR3 is TGTGCCAGCAGTTTAATGGCGGGAGGAAACCACGAGCAGTACTTC.

The chain employs TRBV15 and TRBJ2-3; 9 bases fit TRBD1. The CDR3 loop spans 15 amino acids. Per the germline V gene, CDR1 is LNHNV and CDR2 is YYDKDF (reference sequence). J was trimmed by 1 base and V by 5 bases; bases with no gene match: 4. CDR3: CATSGGQGGTDTQYF. As DNA, the CDR3 is TGTGCCACCAGCGGGGGACAGGGCGGCACAGATACGCAGTATTTT.

The chain has TRBV15 and TRBJ1-3, with unresolved D. In germline, CDR1 is LNHNV, CDR2 YYDKDF (reference sequence). Trimming stripped 0 bases from V and 1 base from J, with 10 bases between. CDR3 length equals 16 residues. CDR3 protein: CATSREVIGSGNTIYF. CDR3 sequence (DNA): TGTGCCACCAGCAGAGAAGTCATCGGATCTGGAAACACCATATATTTT. Using reference TRBV15 and TRBJ1-3 for the parts outside the CDR3, the full variable domain is DAMVIQNPRYQVTQFGKPVTLSCSQTLNHNVMYWYQQKSSQAPKLLFHYYDKDFNNEADTPDNFQSRRPNTSFCFLDIRSPGLGDTAMYLCATSREVIGSGNTIYFGEGSWLTVV.